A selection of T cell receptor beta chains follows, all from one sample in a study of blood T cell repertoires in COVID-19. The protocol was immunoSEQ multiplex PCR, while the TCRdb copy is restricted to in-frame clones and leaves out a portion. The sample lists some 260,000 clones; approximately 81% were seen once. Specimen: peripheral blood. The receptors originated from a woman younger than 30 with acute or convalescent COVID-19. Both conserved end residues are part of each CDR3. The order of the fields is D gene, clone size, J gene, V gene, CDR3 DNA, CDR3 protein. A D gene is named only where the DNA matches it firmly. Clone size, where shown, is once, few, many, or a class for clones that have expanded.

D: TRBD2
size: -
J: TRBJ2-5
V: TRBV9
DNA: TGTGCCAGCAACGTAGCGGGAGGGAGGCAAGAGACCCAGTACTTC
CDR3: CASNVAGGRQETQYF

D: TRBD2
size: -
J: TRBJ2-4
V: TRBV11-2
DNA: TGTGCCAGCAGCTTACGGACTAGCGGGACCCGGTCGGCCAAAAACATTCAGTACTTC
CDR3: CASSLRTSGTRSAKNIQYF

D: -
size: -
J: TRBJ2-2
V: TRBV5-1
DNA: TGCGCCAGCAGCTTGAGCCGATCGAACACCGGGGAGCTGTTTTTT
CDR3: CASSLSRSNTGELFF

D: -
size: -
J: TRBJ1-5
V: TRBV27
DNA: TGTGCCAGCAGTTTATCTGGGCAGGGTGGCAATCAGCCCCAGCATTTT
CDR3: CASSLSGQGGNQPQHF

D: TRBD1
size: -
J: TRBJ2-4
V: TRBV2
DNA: TGTGCCAGCAGTGCCCCGGGACAGTGGAACATTCAGTACTTC
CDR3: CASSAPGQWNIQYF

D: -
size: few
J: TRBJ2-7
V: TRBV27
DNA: TGTGCCAGCAGTTTCGGCTACGAGCAGTACTTC
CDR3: CASSFGYEQYF

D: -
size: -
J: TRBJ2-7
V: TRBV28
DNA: TGTGCCAGCAGTTTTCGGGGTAACGAGCAGTACTTC
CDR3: CASSFRGNEQYF

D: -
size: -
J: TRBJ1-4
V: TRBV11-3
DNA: TGTGCCAGCAGCCCCCAGGGGTCGCATAATGAAAAACTGTTTTTT
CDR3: CASSPQGSHNEKLFF

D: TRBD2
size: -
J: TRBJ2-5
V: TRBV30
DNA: TGTGCCTGGAGTCAAGGGACTAGCGGGATGGAGACCCAGTACTTC
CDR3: CAWSQGTSGMETQYF

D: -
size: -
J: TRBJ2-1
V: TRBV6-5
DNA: TGTGCCAGCAGCTCTGTCTATGAGCAGTTCTTC
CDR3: CASSSVYEQFF

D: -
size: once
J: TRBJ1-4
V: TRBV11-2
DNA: TGTGCCAGCAGCTTAGACGCGGGACTCCTTAACGGAAAACTGTTTTTT
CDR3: CASSLDAGLLNGKLFF

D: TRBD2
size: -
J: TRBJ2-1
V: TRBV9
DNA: TGTGCCAGCAGTCAACTAGCGGGAGGGTACAATGAGCAGTTCTTC
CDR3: CASSQLAGGYNEQFF

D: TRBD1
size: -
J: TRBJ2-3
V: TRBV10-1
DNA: TGCGCCAGCAGTGAGTCGGGACAGGGGCCAGATACGCAGTATTTT
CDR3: CASSESGQGPDTQYF

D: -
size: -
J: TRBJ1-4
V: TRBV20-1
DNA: TGCAGTGCTAGCGGGGGGAAACTGTTTTTT
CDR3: CSASGGKLFF

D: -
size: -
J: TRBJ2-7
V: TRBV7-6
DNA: TGTGCCAGCAGCTTGTCTGTGTCCTACGAGCAGTACTTC
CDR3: CASSLSVSYEQYF

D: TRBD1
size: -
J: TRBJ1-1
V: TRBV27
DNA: TGTGCCAGCAACCAACAGGGGCGGGTCACTGAAGCTTTCTTT
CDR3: CASNQQGRVTEAFF

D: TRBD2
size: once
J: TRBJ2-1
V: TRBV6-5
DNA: TGTGCCAGCAGTTTAGCGGGAGTAAGGAATGAGCAGTTCTTC
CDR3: CASSLAGVRNEQFF

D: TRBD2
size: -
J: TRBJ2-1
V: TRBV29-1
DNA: TGCAGCGTTGAAGATTTTGGGGGGGGTGAGTACAATGAGCAGTTCTTC
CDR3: CSVEDFGGGEYNEQFF

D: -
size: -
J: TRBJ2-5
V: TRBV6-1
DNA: TGTGCCAGCAGTGAAATTTGGAAAACGGAGCAAGAGACCCAGTACTTC
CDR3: CASSEIWKTEQETQYF

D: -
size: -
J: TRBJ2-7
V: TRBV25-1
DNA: TGTGCCAGCAGTCAGCGCTCCTACGAGCAGTACTTC
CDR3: CASSQRSYEQYF

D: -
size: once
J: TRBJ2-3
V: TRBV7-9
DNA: TGTGCCAGCAGCTTCCCCCACCGACAGACCCCAACTAGCACAGATACGCAGTATTTT
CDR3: CASSFPHRQTPTSTDTQYF

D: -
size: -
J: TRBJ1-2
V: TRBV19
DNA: TGTGCCAGTAAGTCCGCCGGGACAACCAGAACTTATGGCTACACCTTC
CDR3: CASKSAGTTRTYGYTF

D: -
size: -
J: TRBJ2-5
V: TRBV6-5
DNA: TGTGCCAGCAGGACCGGGACACTGCACGGGGAGACCCAGTACTTC
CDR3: CASRTGTLHGETQYF

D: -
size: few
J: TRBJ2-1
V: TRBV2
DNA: TGTGCCAGCAGTCCCCCACTAGTTGGCTACAATGAGCAGTTCTTC
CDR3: CASSPPLVGYNEQFF

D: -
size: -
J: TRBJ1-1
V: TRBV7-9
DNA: TGTGCCAGCAGCTTAGACGGGGTGGTCACTGAAGCTTTCTTT
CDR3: CASSLDGVVTEAFF

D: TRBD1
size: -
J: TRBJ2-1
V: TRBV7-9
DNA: TGTGCCAGCAGCCAAGACAGGGGATTTGGGTCCTACAATGAGCAGTTCTTC
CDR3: CASSQDRGFGSYNEQFF

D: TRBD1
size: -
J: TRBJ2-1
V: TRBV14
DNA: TGTGCCAGCAGCCAAGGAGGACAGGCCGCCTACAATGAGCAGTTCTTC
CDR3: CASSQGGQAAYNEQFF

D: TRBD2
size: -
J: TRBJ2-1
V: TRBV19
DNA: TGTGCCAGTAGTACGACTAGCGGGGGCTACAATGAGCAGTTCTTC
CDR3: CASSTTSGGYNEQFF

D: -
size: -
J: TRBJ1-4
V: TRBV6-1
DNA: TGTGCCAGCAGTGAAAGAGGGCTAACTAATGAAAAACTGTTTTTT
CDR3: CASSERGLTNEKLFF

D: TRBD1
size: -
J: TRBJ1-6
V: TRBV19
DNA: TGTGCCAGTAGCACTGAGGGGGCATGGAGCTCCTATAATTCACCCCTCCACTTT
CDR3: CASSTEGAWSSYNSPLHF

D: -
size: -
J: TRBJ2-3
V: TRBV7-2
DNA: TGTGCCAGCAGTACCTGGGACTTGAACACAGATACGCAGTATTTT
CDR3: CASSTWDLNTDTQYF

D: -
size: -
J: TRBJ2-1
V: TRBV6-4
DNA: TGTGCCAGCAGCCCGACAGGAAGCTCCTACAATGAGCAGTTCTTC
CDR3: CASSPTGSSYNEQFF

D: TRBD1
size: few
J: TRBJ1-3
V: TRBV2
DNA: TGTGCCAGCAGCCCTGACAGGGTTGGAAACACCATATATTTT
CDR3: CASSPDRVGNTIYF

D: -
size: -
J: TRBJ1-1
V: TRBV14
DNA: TGTGCCAGCAGCCAACTTCGCGAGGCAGGGGACGCTGAAGCTTTCTTT
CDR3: CASSQLREAGDAEAFF

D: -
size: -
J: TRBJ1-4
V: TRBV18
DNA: TGTGCCAGCTCACCTCTTTGGACAGAACCTAATGAAAAACTGTTTTTT
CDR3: CASSPLWTEPNEKLFF

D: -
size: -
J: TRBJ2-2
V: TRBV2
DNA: TGTGCCAGCCGGGGAAAAGGGGAGCTGTTTTTT
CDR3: CASRGKGELFF

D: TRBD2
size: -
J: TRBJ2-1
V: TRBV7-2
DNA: TGTGCCAGCAGCTTAGTTAGCGGGCCCAATGAGCAGTTCTTC
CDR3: CASSLVSGPNEQFF

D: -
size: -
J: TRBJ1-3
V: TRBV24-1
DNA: TGTGCCACCAGTGACCCAAAATCCAGGGTATACGTGGACACCATATATTTT
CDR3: CATSDPKSRVYVDTIYF

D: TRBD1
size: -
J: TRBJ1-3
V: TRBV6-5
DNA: TGTGCCAGCGGCCAGGGGACAGGGGTTGGAAACACCATATATTTT
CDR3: CASGQGTGVGNTIYF

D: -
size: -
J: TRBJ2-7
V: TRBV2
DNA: TGTGCCAGCAGTGAGGTCGGGGTATCCTACGAGCAGTACTTC
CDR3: CASSEVGVSYEQYF

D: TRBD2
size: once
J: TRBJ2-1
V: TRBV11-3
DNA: TGTGCCAGCAGCCCACCTCCCGGGACTAGCGGGAGTAATGAGCAGTTCTTC
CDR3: CASSPPPGTSGSNEQFF

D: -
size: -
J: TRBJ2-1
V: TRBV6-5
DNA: TGTGCCAGCAGTTACTATGCGGGAAGCTCCTACAATGAGCAGTTCTTC
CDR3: CASSYYAGSSYNEQFF

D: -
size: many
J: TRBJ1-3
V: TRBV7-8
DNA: TGTGCCAGCAGCCCCGGAGCTCAAAACACCATATATTTT
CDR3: CASSPGAQNTIYF

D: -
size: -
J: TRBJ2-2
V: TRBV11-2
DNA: TGTGCCAGCAGCTTAGAAATTTTTAGCGCCACCGGGGAGCTGTTTTTT
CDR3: CASSLEIFSATGELFF

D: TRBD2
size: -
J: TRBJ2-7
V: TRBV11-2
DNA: TGTGCCAGCAGCCCCAGACGACTAGCGGGAGCTTACGAGCAGTACTTC
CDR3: CASSPRRLAGAYEQYF

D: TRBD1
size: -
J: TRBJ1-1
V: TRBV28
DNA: TGTGCCAGCAGCGTACAGGGGGCACGTGAAGCTTTCTTT
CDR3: CASSVQGAREAFF

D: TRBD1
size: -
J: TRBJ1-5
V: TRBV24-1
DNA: TGTGCCACCAGTGACTCCAAACAGGGGATCGCAGGTCAGCCCCAGCATTTT
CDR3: CATSDSKQGIAGQPQHF

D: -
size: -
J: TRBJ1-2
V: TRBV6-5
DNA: TGTGCCAGCAGTTACTCGCCCTACCAGGCTCACTATGGCTACACCTTC
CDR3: CASSYSPYQAHYGYTF

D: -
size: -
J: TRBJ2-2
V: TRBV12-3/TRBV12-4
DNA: TGTGCCAGCAGCACCCTCCGGGGGGAGCTGTTTTTT
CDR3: CASSTLRGELFF

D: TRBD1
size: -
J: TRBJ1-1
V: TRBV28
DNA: TGTGCCAGCAGTTCAGGGGGTCCGGTGAGCGCTGAAGCTTTCTTT
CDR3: CASSSGGPVSAEAFF

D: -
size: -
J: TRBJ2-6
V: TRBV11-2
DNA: TGTGCCAGCAGCACCCGGACAGTAACTTCTGGGGCCAACGTCCTGACTTTC
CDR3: CASSTRTVTSGANVLTF

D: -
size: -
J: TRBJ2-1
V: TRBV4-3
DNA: TGCGCCAGCAGCCAAGATCGGGTAGCTTTCAATGAGCAGTTCTTC
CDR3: CASSQDRVAFNEQFF

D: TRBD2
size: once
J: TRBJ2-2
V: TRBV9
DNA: TGTGCCAGCAGCCGAAAAGAATCTAGCGGGAGAAACACCGGGGAGCTGTTTTTT
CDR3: CASSRKESSGRNTGELFF

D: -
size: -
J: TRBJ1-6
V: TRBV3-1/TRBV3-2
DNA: TGTGCCAGCAGCCATACCCCGCGAGGCTATAGCTCCTATAATTCACCCCTCCACTTT
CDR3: CASSHTPRGYSSYNSPLHF

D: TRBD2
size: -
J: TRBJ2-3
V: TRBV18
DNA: TGTGCCAGCTCACCACCAACTAGCGGCTTCACAGATACGCAGTATTTT
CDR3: CASSPPTSGFTDTQYF